The present TCR beta chain was sequenced within a study of T-cell reconstitution after alpha-beta-depleted transplantation in children. Unique molecular identifiers tagged the TCRbeta library. In TCRdb, the PCR reads were re-called with MiXCR into one record per CDR3 protein. The sample holds fewer than 250,000 distinct CDR3 sequences, roughly 18% seen once. Only a few counts were recorded for this clonotype. The antigen remains undetermined. The CDR3 totals 14 residues. V was pared by 6 bases and J by 4 bases, with 7 bases of the junction left unmatched. Study-level findings and limits: Reportedly, only several hundred clones from non-depleted graft cells drove alpha-beta T-cell counts at about two months. Once a year had passed after transplant, T-cell counts and diversity came mostly from newly produced T cells. In some patients, recipient T cells and intrathymic progenitors surviving conditioning explained high day-60 diversity.

V and J are TRBV12-3 or TRBV12-4 and TRBJ2-5; TRBD2 aligns across 8 bases. The sample was PBMCs, mostly from graft donor cells, taken 360 days after TCRalphabeta/CD19-depleted stem cell transplant. The receptor comes from a male patient between 2 and 10 years old who had a stem cell transplant for acute lymphoblastic leukemia, so the T cells may come from the graft donor. The CDR3, as DNA: TGTGCCAGCAGCGACGGGCGGGGGGCAGAGACCCAGTACTTC. Its protein product is CASSDGRGAETQYF.